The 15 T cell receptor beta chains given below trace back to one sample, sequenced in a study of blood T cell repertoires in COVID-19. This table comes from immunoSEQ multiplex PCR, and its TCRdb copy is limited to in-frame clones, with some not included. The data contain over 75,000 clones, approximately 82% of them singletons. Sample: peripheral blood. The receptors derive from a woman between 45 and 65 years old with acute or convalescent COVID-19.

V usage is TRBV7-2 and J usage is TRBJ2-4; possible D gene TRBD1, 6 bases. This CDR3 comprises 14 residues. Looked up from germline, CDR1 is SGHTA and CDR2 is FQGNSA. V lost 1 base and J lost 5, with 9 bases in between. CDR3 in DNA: TGTGCCAGCAGCTTAGTAGGGGGAGAAAACATTCAGTACTTC. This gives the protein CASSLVGGENIQYF.

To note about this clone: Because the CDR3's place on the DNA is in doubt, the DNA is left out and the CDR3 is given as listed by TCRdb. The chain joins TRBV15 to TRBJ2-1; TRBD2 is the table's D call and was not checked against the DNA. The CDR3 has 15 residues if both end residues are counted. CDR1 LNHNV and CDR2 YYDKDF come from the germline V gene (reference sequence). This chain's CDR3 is CATSRVAGGAPTKFF.

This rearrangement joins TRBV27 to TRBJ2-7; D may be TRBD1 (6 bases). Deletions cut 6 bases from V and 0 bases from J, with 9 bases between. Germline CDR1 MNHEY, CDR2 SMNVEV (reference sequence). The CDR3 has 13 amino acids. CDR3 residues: CASRAGVSYEQYF. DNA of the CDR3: TGTGCCAGCAGGGCAGGGGTCTCCTACGAGCAGTACTTC.

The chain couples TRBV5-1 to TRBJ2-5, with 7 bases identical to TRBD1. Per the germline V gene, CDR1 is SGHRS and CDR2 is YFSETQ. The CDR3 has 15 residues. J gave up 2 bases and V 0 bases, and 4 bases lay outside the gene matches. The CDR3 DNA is TGCGCCAGCAGCTTGGCCCCGACAGGGCAAGAGACCCAGTACTTC. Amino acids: CASSLAPTGQETQYF. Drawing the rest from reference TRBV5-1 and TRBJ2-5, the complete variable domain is KAGVTQTPRYLIKTRGQQVTLSCSPISGHRSVSWYQQTPGQGLQFLFEYFSETQRNKGNFPGRFSGRQFSNSRSEMNVSTLELGDSALYLCASSLAPTGQETQYFGPGTRLLVL.

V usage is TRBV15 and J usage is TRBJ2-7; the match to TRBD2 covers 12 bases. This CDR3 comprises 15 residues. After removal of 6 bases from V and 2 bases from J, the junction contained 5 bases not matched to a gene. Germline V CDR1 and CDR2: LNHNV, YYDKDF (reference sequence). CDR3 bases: TGTGCCACCAGGCTTTCTAGCGGGAGGGCCTACGAGCAGTACTTC. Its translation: CATRLSSGRAYEQYF.

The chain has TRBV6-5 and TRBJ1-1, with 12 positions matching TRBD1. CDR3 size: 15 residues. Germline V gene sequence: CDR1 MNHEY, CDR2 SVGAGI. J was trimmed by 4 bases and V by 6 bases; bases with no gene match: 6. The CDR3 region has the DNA TGTGCCAGCAGGCCCGGGACAGGGGGCCGCACTGAAGCTTTCTTT. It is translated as CASRPGTGGRTEAFF.

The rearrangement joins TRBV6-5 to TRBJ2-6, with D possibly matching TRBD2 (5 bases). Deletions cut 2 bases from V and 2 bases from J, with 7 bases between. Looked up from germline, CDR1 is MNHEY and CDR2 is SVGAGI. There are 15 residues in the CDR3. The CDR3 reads CASSYDGAGANVLTF. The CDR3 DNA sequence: TGTGCCAGCAGTTACGACGGGGCTGGGGCCAACGTCCTGACTTTC.

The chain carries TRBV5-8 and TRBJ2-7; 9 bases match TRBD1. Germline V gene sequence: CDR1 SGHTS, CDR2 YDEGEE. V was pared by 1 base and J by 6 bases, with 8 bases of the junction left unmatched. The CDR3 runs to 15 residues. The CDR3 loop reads CASSLWDRVFLEQYF. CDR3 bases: TGTGCCAGCAGCTTGTGGGACAGGGTATTTCTCGAGCAGTACTTC.

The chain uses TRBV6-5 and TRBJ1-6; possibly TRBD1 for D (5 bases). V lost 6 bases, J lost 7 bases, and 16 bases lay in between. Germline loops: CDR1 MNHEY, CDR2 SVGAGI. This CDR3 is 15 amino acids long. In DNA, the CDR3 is TGTGCCAGCAGACTTTTCGGGACTGAAAATTCACCCCTCCACTTT. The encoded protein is CASRLFGTENSPLHF.

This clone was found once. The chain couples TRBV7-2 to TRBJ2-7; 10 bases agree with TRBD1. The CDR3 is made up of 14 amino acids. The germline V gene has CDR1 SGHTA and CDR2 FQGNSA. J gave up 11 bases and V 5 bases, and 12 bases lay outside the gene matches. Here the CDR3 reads CASSPGDRGRGKYF. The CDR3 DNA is TGTGCCAGCAGCCCCGGGGACAGGGGCAGGGGCAAGTACTTC.

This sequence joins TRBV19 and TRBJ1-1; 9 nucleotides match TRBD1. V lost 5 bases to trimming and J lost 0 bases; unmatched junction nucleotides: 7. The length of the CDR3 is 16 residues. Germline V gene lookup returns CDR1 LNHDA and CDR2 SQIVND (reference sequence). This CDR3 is CASSAFGQGMNTEAFF. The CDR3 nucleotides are TGTGCCAGTAGTGCCTTCGGACAGGGGATGAACACTGAAGCTTTCTTT.

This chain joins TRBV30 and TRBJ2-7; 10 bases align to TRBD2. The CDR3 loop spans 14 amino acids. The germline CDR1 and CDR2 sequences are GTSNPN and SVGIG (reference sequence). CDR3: CAPPSSGSSYEQYF. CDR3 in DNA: TGTGCTCCCCCTTCTAGCGGGAGTTCGTACGAGCAGTACTTC.

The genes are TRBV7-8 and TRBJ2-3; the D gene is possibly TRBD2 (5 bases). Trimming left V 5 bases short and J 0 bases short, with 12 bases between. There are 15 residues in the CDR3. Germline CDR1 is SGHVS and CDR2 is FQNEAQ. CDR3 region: CASSKRTFSTDTQYF. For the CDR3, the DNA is TGTGCCAGCAGCAAACGGACTTTTAGCACAGATACGCAGTATTTT.

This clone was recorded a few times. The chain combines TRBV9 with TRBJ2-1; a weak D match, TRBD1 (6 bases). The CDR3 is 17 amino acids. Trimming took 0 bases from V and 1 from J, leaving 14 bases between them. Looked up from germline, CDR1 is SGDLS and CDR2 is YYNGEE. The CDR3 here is CASSVDFGTKSYNEQFF. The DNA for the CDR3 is TGTGCCAGCAGCGTAGATTTTGGGACAAAATCCTACAATGAGCAGTTCTTC.

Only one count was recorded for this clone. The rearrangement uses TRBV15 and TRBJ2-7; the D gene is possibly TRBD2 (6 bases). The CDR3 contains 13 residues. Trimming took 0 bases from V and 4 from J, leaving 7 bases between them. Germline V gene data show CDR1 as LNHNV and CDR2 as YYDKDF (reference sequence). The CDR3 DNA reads TGTGCCACCAGCAGAGATGCGGGGTACGAGCAGTACTTC. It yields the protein CATSRDAGYEQYF. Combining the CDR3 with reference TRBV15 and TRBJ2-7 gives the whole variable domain DAMVIQNPRYQVTQFGKPVTLSCSQTLNHNVMYWYQQKSSQAPKLLFHYYDKDFNNEADTPDNFQSRRPNTSFCFLDIRSPGLGDTAMYLCATSRDAGYEQYFGPGTRLTVT.